Listed below are T cell receptor beta chains from one sample, sequenced in a study of blood T cell repertoires in COVID-19. Only in-frame clones appear in the TCRdb table, and some are missing; sequencing was by immunoSEQ multiplex PCR. In the table there are more than 95,000 clones, 87% of which are singletons. What was sequenced was peripheral blood. The receptors come from a man in his fifties with acute or convalescent COVID-19. The conserved cysteine and the conserved F or W are not part of the CDR3 here.

cdr3_aa: ASSGVGRGDEQF
v_call: TRBV28
j_call: TRBJ2-1
cdr3_length: 12

cdr3_aa: ASSDWLAGDRTDTQY
v_call: TRBV6-1
j_call: TRBJ2-3
cdr3_length: 15

cdr3_aa: ASSLTEGNIQY
v_call: TRBV5-6
j_call: TRBJ2-4
cdr3_length: 11

cdr3_aa: ASSQPGAGNYEQY
v_call: TRBV3-1/TRBV3-2
j_call: TRBJ2-7
cdr3_length: 13

cdr3_aa: ASSLGRGPTGELF
v_call: TRBV27
j_call: TRBJ2-2
cdr3_length: 13

cdr3_aa: ASSLGRAGPYEQY
v_call: TRBV5-4
j_call: TRBJ2-7
cdr3_length: 13

cdr3_aa: ATSREGLAGERAYEQY
v_call: TRBV15
j_call: TRBJ2-7
cdr3_length: 16

cdr3_aa: ATSRGGTRAKNIQY
v_call: TRBV15
j_call: TRBJ2-4
cdr3_length: 14

cdr3_aa: TSMKQMSTGELF
v_call: TRBV19
j_call: TRBJ2-2
cdr3_length: 12

cdr3_aa: ASSQDRDDEQY
v_call: TRBV7-8
j_call: TRBJ2-7
cdr3_length: 11

cdr3_aa: ASSVERGTGGVQQPQH
v_call: TRBV9
j_call: TRBJ1-5
cdr3_length: 16